The sequence of this T cell receptor (beta chain) was determined in a study of T-cell reconstitution after alpha-beta-depleted transplantation in children. During its preparation, the TCRbeta library received unique molecular identifiers. From the PCR reads, TCRdb called clonotypes with MiXCR, one entry per CDR3 protein. The profile covers 200,000 to 250,000 distinct CDR3 sequences, with 6.5% to 9% appearing a single time and nearly 6.5% taken by the ten largest. This clonotype showed up many times. Unmatched junction bases numbered 5, after V lost 6 bases and J lost 5 bases. The CDR3 contains 13 residues. The germline gives CDR1 SQVTM, CDR2 ANQGSEA.

The material sequenced was PBMCs, mostly from graft donor cells, taken 180 days after TCRalphabeta/CD19-depleted stem cell transplant. This receptor was taken from a male patient younger than 18 who had a stem cell transplant for acute lymphoblastic leukemia, so the T cells may come from the graft donor. The chain carries TRBV29-1 and TRBJ1-1; 11 bases map to TRBD1. The CDR3 loop reads CSVGQGARTEAFF. As DNA, the CDR3 is TGCAGCGTAGGACAGGGGGCGAGGACTGAAGCTTTCTTT.